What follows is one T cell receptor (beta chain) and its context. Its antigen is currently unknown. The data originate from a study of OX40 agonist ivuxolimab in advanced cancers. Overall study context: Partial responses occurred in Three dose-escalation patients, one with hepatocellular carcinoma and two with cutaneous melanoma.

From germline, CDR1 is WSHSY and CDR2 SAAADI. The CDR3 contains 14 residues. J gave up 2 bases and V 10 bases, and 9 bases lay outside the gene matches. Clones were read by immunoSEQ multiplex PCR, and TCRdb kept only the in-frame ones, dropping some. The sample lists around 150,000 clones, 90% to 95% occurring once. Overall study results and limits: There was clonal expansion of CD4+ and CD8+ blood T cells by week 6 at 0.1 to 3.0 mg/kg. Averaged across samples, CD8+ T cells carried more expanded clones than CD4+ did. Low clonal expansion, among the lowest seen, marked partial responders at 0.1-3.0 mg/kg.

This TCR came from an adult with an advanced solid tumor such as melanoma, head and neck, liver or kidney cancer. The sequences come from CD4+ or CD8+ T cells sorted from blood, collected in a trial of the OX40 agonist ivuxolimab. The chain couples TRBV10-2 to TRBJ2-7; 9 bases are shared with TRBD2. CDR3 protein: CATQETSGPYEQYF. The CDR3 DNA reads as TGCGCCACCCAAGAGACTAGCGGACCCTACGAGCAGTACTTC.